Given below is one T cell receptor beta chain in context. Its antigen remains unknown. Second doses that came at about 4 or about 12 weeks were put together. Only in-frame clones appear in the TCRdb table, and some are missing; sequencing was by immunoSEQ multiplex PCR. The table shows some 180,000 clones, with around 90% occurring only once. This sample is drawn from a study of T cell responses to AZD1222 COVID-19 vaccine. Notes on the study in general: At baseline, seropositivity was found in only six or seven AZD1222 recipients. Two AZD1222 administrations were followed by greater Spike-specific TCR breadth and depth.

This TCR was recovered from an adult who received the AZD1222 COVID-19 vaccine. The source material was peripheral blood, sampled 28 days after the second AZD1222 dose.

CDR3 loop: CASSQARVLPTGAFF. CDR3 coding DNA: TGTGCCAGCAGCCAGGCGAGAGTCCTACCCACCGGAGCTTTCTTT. The chain carries TRBV3-1 (or the pseudogene TRBV3-2) and TRBJ1-1; D is unresolved. CDR1 and CDR2 from the germline V gene are LGHDT and YNNKEL (reference sequence). Trimming removed 3 bases from V and 10 bases from J, with 21 bases in between. There are 15 residues in the CDR3.